The 11 T cell receptor beta chains below were found in one sample sequenced in a study of CD8+ T cells in alopecia areata. It was cDNA, reverse transcribed from extracted RNA, that served as the sequencing template. Profiling relied on immunoSEQ multiplex PCR, and the TCRdb table lists in-frame clones only, not all of them. Here the sample spans around 100,000 clones, around three fifths being singletons. The material sequenced was CD4+ T cells sorted from blood. Receptors originate from a human donor in good health.

The table lists this clone with a count of one. V usage is TRBV10-3 and J usage is TRBJ2-5; TRBD1 matches 9 bases. V dropped 3 bases and J dropped 4; count of bases not matched to a gene: 9. This CDR3 has 16 residues. The germline CDR1 and CDR2 sequences are ENHRY and SYGVKD. The CDR3: CAISDADRDRVETQYF. CDR3 sequence (DNA): TGTGCCATCAGTGACGCGGACCGGGACAGGGTAGAGACCCAGTACTTC.

The chain combines TRBV6-5 with TRBJ2-7; 10 bases match TRBD1. V was pared by 5 bases and J by 4 bases, with 5 bases of the junction left unmatched. This CDR3 is built from 14 residues. CDR1 and CDR2 (germline): MNHEY, SVGAGI. CDR3 in DNA: TGTGCCAGCAGTCACGACAGGGGGCTATACGAGCAGTACTTC. This translates into CASSHDRGLYEQYF.

The chain links TRBV6-1 to TRBJ1-2; tentatively, D is TRBD1 (5 bases). The V gene lost 4 bases and the J gene lost 0 bases, with 24 bases spanning the gap. The CDR3 loop spans 19 amino acids. Germline lookup yields CDR1 MNHNS and CDR2 SASEGT. In DNA, the CDR3 is TGTGCCAGCAGTGGTACCACGGGGGGACGCCCCTCAACTAACTATGGCTACACCTTC. Its protein product is CASSGTTGGRPSTNYGYTF.

This clone was counted between two and nine times. The V and J genes are TRBV7-8 and TRBJ2-3; 9 positions agree with TRBD2. Trimming removed 8 bases from V and 1 base from J; junction bases left unmatched: 1. Germline loops: CDR1 SGHVS, CDR2 FQNEAQ. The CDR3 sequence is 13 residues long. CDR3 DNA: TGTGCCAGCGAGCGGGGGGGCACAGATACGCAGTATTTT. Translating it yields CASERGGTDTQYF.

This clone was detected a few times. V is TRBV29-1 and J is TRBJ2-1, with 7 bases identical to TRBD1. J was trimmed by 1 base and V by 5 bases; bases with no gene match: 5. Germline V gene sequence: CDR1 SQVTM, CDR2 ANQGSEA. The CDR3 length is 14 residues. This CDR3 reads CSVSRQGSYNEQFF. For the CDR3, the DNA is TGCAGCGTTTCGAGACAGGGTTCCTACAATGAGCAGTTCTTC.

The chain combines TRBV4-1 with TRBJ2-1; D gene unclear. CDR1 is MGHRA, CDR2 YSYEKL, per germline. This CDR3 has 16 residues. V gave up 1 base and J gave up 8 bases, with 18 bases separating them. The CDR3 sequence is CASSQGPFPDGDEQFF. The CDR3 DNA reads as TGCGCCAGCAGCCAAGGGCCCTTCCCAGACGGCGATGAGCAGTTCTTC.

This chain connects TRBV5-1 to TRBJ2-3; the match to TRBD1 covers 9 bases. This CDR3 spans 14 amino acids. Losses at the gene ends were 5 bases for V and 6 bases for J; bases not matched to a gene: 7. Per the germline V gene, CDR1 is SGHRS and CDR2 is YFSETQ. The CDR3 DNA is TGCGCCAGCAGTCCGGGACAGGGATCGGATACGCAGTATTTT. Residues: CASSPGQGSDTQYF.

The chain uses TRBV29-1 and TRBJ2-5, with TRBD1 as a possible D gene (6 bases). The CDR3 contains 13 residues. Germline V gene lookup returns CDR1 SQVTM and CDR2 ANQGSEA. V lost 4 bases and J lost 7, with 16 bases in between. CDR3 in amino acids: CSVVGITGWTQYF. CDR3 DNA sequence: TGCAGCGTTGTGGGGATTACAGGGTGGACCCAGTACTTC.

The chain couples TRBV2 to TRBJ2-3; no clear D gene. CDR1 is SNHLY and CDR2 is FYNNEI in the germline V gene. This CDR3 has 12 residues. The V end was cut by 6 bases, the J end by 3 bases, with 7 bases between. The CDR3 nucleotides read TGTGCCAGCAGCGTCACTACAGATACGCAGTATTTT. Protein sequence: CASSVTTDTQYF.

The CDR3 sequence is CASSLVSGGNQETQYF. Written as DNA, the CDR3 is TGCGCCAGCAGCTTGGTTAGCGGGGGGAACCAAGAGACCCAGTACTTC. V gene TRBV5-1 combines with J gene TRBJ2-5; 10 nucleotides align to TRBD2. J gave up 0 bases and V 0 bases, and 2 bases lay outside the gene matches. This CDR3 is built from 16 residues. Looked up from germline, CDR1 is SGHRS and CDR2 is YFSETQ.

V usage is TRBV4-2 and J usage is TRBJ1-6; TRBD1 agrees at 9 bases. This CDR3 comprises 16 residues. The V and J ends lost 0 bases and 7 bases, in that order; junction bases with no gene match: 4. Germline CDR1 reads LGHNA; CDR2 reads YNFKEQ. CDR3 DNA: TGTGCCAGCAGCCAAGACGGGACAGGGCGCAATTCACCCCTCCACTTT. It codes for CASSQDGTGRNSPLHF.